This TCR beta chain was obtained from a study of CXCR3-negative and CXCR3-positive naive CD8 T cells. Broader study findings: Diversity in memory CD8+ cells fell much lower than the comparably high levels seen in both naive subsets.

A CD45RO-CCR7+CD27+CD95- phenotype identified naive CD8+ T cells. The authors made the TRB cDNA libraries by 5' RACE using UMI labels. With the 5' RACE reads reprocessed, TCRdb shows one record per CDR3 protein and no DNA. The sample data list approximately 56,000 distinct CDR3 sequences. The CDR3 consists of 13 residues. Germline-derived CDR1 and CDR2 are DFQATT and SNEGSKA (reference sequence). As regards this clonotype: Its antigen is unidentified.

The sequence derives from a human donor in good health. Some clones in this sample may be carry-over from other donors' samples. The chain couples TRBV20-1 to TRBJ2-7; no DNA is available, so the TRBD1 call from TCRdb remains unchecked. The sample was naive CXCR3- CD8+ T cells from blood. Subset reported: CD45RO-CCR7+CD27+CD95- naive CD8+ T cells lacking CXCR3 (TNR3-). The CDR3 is CSALNRDNYEQYF.